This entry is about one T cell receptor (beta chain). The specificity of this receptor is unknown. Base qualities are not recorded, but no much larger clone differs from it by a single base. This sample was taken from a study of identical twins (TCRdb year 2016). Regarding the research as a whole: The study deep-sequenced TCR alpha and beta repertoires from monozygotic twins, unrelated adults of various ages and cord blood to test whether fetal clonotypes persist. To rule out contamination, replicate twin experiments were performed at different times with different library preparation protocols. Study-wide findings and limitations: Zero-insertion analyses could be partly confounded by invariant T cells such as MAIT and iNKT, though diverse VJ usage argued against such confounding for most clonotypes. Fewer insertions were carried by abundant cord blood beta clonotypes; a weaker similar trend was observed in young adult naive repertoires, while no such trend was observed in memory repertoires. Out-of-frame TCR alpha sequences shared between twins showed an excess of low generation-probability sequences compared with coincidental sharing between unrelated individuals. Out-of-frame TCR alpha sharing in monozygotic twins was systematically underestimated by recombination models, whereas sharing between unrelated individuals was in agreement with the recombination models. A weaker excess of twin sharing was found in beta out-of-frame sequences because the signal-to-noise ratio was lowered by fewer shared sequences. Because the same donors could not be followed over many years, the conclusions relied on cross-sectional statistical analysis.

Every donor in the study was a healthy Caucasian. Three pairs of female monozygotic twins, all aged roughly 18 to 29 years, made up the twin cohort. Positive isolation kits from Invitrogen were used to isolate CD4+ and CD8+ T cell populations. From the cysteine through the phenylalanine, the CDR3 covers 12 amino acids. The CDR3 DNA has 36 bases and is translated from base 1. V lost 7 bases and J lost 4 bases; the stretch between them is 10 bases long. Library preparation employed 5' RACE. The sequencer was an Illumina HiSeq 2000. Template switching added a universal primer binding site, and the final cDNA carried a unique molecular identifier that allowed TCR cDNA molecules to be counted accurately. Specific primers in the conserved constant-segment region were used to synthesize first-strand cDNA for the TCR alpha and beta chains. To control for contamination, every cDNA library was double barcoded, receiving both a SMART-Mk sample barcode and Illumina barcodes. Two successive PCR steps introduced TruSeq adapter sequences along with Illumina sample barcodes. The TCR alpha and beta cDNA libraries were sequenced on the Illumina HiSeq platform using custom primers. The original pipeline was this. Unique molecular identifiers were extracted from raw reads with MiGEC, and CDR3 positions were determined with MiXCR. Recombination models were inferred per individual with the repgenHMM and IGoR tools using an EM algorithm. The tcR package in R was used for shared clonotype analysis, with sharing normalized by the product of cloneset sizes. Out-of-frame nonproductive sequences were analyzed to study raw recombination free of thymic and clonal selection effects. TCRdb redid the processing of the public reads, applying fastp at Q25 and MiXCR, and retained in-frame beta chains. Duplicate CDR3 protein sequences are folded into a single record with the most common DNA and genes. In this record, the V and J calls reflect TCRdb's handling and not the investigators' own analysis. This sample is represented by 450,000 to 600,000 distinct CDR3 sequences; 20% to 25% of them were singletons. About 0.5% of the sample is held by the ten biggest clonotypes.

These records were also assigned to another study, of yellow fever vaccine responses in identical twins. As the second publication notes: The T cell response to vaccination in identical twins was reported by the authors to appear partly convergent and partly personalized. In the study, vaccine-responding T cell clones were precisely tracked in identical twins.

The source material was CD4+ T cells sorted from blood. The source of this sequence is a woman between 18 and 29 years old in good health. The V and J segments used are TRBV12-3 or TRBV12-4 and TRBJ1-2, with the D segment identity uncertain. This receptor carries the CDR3 CASNGNSYGYTF. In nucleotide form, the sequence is TGTGCCAGCAACGGCAACAGCTATGGCTACACCTTC.